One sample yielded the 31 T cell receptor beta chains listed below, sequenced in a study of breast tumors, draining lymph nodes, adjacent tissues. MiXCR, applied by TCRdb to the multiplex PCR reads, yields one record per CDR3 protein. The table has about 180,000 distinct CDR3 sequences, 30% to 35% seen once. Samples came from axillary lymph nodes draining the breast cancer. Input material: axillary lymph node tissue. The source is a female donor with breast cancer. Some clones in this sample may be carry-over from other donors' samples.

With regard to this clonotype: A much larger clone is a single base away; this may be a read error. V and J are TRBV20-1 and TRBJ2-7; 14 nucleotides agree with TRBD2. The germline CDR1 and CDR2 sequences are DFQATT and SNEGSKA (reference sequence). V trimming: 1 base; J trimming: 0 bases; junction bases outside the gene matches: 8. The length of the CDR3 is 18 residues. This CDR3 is CSARAGLAGALSSYEQYF. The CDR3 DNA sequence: TGCAGTGCTAGAGCGGGACTAGCGGGAGCACTAAGCTCCTACGAGCAGTACTTC.

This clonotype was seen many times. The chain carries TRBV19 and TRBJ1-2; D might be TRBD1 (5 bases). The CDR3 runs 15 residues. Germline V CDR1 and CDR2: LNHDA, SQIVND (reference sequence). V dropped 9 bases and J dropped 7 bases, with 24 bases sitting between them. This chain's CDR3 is CASEFSGSGVRGYTF. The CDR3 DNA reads TGTGCCAGCGAGTTCAGTGGATCGGGGGTTCGTGGCTACACCTTC.

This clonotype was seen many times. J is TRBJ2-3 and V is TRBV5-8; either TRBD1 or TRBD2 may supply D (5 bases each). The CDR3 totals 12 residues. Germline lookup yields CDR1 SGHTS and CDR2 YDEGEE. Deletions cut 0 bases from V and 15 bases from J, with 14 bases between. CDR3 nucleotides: TGTGCCAGCAGCTTGGACGGCGGATGGGACTATTTT. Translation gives CASSLDGGWDYF.

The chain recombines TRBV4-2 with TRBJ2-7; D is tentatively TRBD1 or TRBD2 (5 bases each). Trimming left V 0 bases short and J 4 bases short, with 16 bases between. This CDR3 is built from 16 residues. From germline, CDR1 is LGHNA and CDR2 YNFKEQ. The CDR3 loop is CASSQEGGGRGYEQYF. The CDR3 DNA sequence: TGTGCCAGCAGCCAAGAGGGTGGGGGACGGGGTTACGAGCAGTACTTC.

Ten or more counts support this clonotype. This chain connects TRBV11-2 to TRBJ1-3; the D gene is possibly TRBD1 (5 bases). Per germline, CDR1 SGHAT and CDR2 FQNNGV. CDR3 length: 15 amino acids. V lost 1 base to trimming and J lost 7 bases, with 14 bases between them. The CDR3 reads CASSLGADTGNTIYF. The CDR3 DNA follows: TGTGCCAGCAGCTTAGGGGCGGACACCGGGAACACCATATATTTT.

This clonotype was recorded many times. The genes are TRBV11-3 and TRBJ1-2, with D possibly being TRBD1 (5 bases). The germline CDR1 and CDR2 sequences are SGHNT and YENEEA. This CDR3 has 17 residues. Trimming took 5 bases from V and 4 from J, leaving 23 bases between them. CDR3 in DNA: TGTGCCAGCAGCCAGACATGGGGGGTCCCAGACTTCTATGGCTACACCTTC. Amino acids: CASSQTWGVPDFYGYTF.

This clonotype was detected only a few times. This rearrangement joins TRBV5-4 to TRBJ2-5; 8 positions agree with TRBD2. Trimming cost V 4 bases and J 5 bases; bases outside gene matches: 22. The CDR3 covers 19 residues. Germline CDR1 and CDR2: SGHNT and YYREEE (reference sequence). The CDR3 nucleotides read TGTGCCAGCAGCCACGAGGGCCCAGCGGGAGTGGGTTCGGGTGAGACCCAGTACTTC. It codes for CASSHEGPAGVGSGETQYF.

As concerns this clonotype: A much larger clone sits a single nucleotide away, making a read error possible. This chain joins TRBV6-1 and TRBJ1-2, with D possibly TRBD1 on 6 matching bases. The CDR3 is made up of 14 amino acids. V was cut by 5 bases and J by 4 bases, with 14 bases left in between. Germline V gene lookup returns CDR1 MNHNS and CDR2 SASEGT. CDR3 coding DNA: TGTGCCAGCAGTCGGTTTGACAGGATCTATGGCTACACCTTC. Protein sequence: CASSRFDRIYGYTF.

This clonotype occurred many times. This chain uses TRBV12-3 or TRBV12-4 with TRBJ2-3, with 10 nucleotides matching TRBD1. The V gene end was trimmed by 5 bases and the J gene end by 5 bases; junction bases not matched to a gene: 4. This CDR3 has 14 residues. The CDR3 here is CASSPGQGVDTQYF. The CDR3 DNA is TGTGCCAGCAGTCCTGGACAGGGGGTAGATACGCAGTATTTT.

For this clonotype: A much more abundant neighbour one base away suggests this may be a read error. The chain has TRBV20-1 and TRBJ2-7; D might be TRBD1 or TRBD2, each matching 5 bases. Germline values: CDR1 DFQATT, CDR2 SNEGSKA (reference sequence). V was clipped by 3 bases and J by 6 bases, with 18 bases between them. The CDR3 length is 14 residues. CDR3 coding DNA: TGCAGTGCTAGTCCGGAGGTAGGGACCTCCGAGCAGTACTTC. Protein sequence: CSASPEVGTSEQYF.

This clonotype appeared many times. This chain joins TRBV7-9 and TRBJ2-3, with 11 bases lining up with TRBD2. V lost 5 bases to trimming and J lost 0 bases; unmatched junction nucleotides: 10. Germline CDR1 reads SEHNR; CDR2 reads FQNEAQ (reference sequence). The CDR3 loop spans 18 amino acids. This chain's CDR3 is CASSPRGSGRGSTDTQYF. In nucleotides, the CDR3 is TGTGCCAGCAGCCCCCGTGGTAGCGGGAGGGGGAGCACAGATACGCAGTATTTT.

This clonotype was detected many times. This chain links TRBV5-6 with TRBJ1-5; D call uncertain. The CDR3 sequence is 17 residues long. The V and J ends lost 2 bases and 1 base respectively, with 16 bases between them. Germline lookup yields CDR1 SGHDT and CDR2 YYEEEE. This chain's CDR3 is CASSFGLPKGSNQPQHF. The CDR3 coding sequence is TGTGCCAGCAGCTTTGGACTCCCTAAGGGAAGCAATCAGCCCCAGCATTTT.

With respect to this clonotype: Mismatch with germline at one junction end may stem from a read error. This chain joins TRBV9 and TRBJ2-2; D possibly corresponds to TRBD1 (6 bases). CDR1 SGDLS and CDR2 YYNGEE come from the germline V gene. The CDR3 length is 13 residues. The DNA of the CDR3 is TGTGCTAGCAGCGGAACCGGGACAGGGGAGCTGTTTTTT. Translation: CASSGTGTGELFF.

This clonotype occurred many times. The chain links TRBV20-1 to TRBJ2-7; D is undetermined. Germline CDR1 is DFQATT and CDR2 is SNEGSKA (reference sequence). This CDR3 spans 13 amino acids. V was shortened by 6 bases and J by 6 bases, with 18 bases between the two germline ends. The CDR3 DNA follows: TGCAGTGCATTCTTCCAGGAGCCGACCGAGCAGTACTTC. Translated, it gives CSAFFQEPTEQYF.

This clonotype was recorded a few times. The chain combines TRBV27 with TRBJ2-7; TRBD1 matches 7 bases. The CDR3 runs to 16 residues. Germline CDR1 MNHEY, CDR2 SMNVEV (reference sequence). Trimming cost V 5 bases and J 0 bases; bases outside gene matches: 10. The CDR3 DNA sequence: TGTGCCAGCAGTCCCTCGACAGGGACCAGCTCCTACGAGCAGTACTTC. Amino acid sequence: CASSPSTGTSSYEQYF.

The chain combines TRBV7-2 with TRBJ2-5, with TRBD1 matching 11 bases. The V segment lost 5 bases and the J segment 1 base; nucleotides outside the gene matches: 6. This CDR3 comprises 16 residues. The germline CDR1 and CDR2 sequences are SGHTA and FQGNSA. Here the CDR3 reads CASSAPGTGGQETQYF. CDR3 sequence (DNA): TGTGCCAGCAGCGCGCCCGGGACAGGGGGCCAAGAGACCCAGTACTTC.

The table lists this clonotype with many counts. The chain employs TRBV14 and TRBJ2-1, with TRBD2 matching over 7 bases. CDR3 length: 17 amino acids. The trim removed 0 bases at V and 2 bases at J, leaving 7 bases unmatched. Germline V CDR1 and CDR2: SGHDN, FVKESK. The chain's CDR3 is CASSQDWAGEAYNEQFF. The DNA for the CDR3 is TGTGCCAGCAGCCAAGATTGGGCGGGAGAGGCCTACAATGAGCAGTTCTTC.

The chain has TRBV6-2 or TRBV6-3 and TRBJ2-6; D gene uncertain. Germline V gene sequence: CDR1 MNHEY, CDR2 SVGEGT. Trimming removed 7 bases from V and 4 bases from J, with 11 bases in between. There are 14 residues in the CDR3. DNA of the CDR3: TGTGCCAGCACCCATGGGTCCGGGGCCAACGTCCTGACTTTC. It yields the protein CASTHGSGANVLTF.

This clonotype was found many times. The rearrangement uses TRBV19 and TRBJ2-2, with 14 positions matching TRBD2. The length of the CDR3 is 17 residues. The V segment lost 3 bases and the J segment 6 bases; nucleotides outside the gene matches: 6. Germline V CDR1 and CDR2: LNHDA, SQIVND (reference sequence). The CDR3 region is CASSIGLAGGRAGELFF. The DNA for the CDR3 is TGTGCCAGTAGTATCGGACTAGCGGGGGGCAGGGCCGGGGAGCTGTTTTTT.

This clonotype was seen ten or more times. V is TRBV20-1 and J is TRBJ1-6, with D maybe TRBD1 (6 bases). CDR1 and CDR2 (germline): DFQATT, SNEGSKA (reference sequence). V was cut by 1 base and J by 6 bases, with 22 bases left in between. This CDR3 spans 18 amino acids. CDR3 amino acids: CSARAPGAATLLNSPLHF. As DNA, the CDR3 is TGCAGTGCTAGAGCCCCGGGGGCGGCAACTCTCCTTAATTCACCCCTCCACTTT.

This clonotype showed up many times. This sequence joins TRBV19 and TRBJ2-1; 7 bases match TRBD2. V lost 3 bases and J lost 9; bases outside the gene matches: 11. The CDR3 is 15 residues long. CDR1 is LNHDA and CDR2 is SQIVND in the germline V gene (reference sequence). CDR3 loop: CASSILSSGEGEQFF. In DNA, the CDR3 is TGTGCCAGTAGTATCTTAAGCTCGGGGGAGGGTGAGCAGTTCTTC.

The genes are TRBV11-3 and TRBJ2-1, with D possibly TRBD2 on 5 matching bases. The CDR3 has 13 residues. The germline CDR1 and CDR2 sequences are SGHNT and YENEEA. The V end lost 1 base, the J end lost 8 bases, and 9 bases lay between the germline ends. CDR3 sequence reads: CASSLVEDYEQFF. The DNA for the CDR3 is TGTGCCAGCAGCTTAGTGGAGGATTATGAGCAGTTCTTC.

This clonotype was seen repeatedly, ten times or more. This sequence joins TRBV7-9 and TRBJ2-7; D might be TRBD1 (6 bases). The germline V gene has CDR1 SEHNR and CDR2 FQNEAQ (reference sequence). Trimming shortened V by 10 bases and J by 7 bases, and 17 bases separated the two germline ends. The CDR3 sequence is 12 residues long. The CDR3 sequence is CATEHRVREQYF. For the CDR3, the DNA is TGTGCCACCGAACACAGGGTCCGGGAGCAGTACTTC. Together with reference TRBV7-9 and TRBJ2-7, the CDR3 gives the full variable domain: DTGVSQNPRHKITKRGQNVTFRCDPISEHNRLYWYRQTLGQGPEFLTYFQNEAQLEKSRLLSDRFSAERPKGSFSTLEIQRTEQGDSAMYLCATEHRVREQYFGPGTRLTVT.

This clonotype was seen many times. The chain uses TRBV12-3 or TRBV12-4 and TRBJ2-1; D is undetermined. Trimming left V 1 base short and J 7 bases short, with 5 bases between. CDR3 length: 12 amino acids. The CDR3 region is CASSLGRNEQFF. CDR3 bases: TGTGCCAGCAGTTTAGGTCGTAATGAGCAGTTCTTC.

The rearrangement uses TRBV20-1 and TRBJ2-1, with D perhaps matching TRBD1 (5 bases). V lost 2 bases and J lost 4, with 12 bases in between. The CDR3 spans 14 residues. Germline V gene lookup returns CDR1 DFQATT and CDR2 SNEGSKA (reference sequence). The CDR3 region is CSARNKTAYNEQFF. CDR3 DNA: TGCAGTGCTAGAAATAAGACAGCTTACAATGAGCAGTTCTTC.

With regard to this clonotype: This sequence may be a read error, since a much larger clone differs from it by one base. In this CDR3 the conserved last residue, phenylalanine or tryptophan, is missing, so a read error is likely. CDR3 protein: CASSYADRAYEQYL. Written as DNA, the CDR3 is TGTGCCAGCAGTTACGCCGACAGGGCCTACGAGCAGTACTTA. V and J are TRBV6-5 and TRBJ2-7; TRBD1 agrees at 7 bases. The CDR3 loop spans 14 amino acids. In germline, CDR1 is MNHEY, CDR2 SVGAGI. The trim removed 2 bases at V and 2 bases at J, leaving 3 bases unmatched.

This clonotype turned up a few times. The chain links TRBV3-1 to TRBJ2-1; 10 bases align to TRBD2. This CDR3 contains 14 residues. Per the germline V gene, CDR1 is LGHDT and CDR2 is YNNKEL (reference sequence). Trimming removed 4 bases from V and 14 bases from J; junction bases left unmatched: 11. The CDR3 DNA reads TGTGCCAGCAGCCGAAAGCGGGAGGGCCTAGTGAAGTTCTTC. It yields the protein CASSRKREGLVKFF.

The CDR3 protein is CASSLEWDRGQTQYF. The CDR3 nucleotides are TGTGCCAGCAGTTTGGAGTGGGACAGGGGACAGACCCAGTACTTC. The V and J genes are TRBV12-3 or TRBV12-4 and TRBJ2-5, with 10 positions matching TRBD1. Trimming took 3 bases from V and 6 from J; bases not matched to a gene: 7. This CDR3 is built from 15 residues.

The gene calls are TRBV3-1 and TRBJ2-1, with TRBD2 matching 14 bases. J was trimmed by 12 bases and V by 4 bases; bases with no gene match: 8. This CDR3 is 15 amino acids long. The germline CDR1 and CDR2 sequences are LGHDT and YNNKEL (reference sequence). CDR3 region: CASSLGTSGRYGQFF. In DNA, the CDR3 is TGTGCCAGCAGCCTCGGGACTAGCGGGAGATATGGGCAGTTCTTC.

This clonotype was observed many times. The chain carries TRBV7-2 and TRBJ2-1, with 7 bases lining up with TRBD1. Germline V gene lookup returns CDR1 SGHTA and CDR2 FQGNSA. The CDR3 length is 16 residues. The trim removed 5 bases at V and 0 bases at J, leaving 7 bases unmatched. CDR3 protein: CASSRGQTLSYNEQFF. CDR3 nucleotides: TGTGCCAGCAGCAGGGGACAGACCCTCTCCTACAATGAGCAGTTCTTC.

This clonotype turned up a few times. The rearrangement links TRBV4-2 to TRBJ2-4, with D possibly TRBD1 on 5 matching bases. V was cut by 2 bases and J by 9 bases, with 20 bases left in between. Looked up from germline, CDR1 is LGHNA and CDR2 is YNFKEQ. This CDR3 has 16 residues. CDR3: CASSQIYQGTRSIQYF. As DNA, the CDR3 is TGTGCCAGCAGCCAAATCTATCAGGGAACGAGGAGCATTCAGTACTTC.